The 18 T cell receptor beta chains below all came from one sample that was sequenced in a study of blood T cell repertoires in COVID-19. Using immunoSEQ multiplex PCR, the repertoire was profiled, and TCRdb retains in-frame clones only, with some absent. The sample consists of 140,000 to 150,000 clones, 87% of them appearing once. Material: PBMCs or T cells enriched from blood (not recorded which). The receptors here all came from a woman between 40 and 55 years old who had been exposed to COVID-19.

For this clone: Other DNA sequences within the sample encode an identical CDR3. This chain joins TRBV9 and TRBJ2-1, with 8 bases matching TRBD2. J lost 6 bases, V lost 3 bases, and 5 bases had no gene match. From germline, CDR1 is SGDLS and CDR2 YYNGEE. This CDR3 is built from 14 residues. The CDR3 here is CASSARTSPNEQFF. DNA for the CDR3: TGTGCCAGCAGCGCCCGGACTAGCCCCAATGAGCAGTTCTTC.

This chain connects TRBV28 to TRBJ2-1; TRBD1 is a possible D gene (5 bases). V shed 6 bases and J shed 6 bases, with 12 bases lying between them. CDR1 MDHEN and CDR2 SYDVKM come from the germline V gene. The CDR3 totals 13 residues. CDR3 region: CASRRQSPNEQFF. DNA of the CDR3: TGTGCCAGCAGGAGACAGTCCCCCAATGAGCAGTTCTTC.

The genes are TRBV15 and TRBJ2-3; tentatively, D is TRBD2 (6 bases). Germline CDR1 and CDR2: LNHNV and YYDKDF (reference sequence). The V end lost 4 bases, the J end lost 1 base, and 12 bases lay between the germline ends. The CDR3 is made up of 15 amino acids. DNA of the CDR3: TGTGCCACCAGCAAGGTAATAGCGGGCACAGATACGCAGTATTTT. Translating it yields CATSKVIAGTDTQYF.

The genes are TRBV19 and TRBJ2-1; the match to TRBD2 covers 10 bases. CDR1 and CDR2 from the germline V gene are LNHDA and SQIVND (reference sequence). This CDR3 is 17 amino acids long. After removal of 5 bases from V and 8 bases from J, the junction contained 15 bases not matched to a gene. CDR3 DNA: TGTGCCAGTAGTCCGAACTCCGGGACTAGCGTGGCAGATGAGCAGTTCTTC. Encoded protein: CASSPNSGTSVADEQFF.

V usage is TRBV9 and J usage is TRBJ2-1, with 13 bases identical to TRBD2. The V segment lost 6 bases and the J segment 4 bases; nucleotides outside the gene matches: 7. Germline-derived CDR1 and CDR2 are SGDLS and YYNGEE. This CDR3 has 16 residues. This CDR3 reads CASNPGLAGQYNEQFF. CDR3 nucleotides: TGTGCCAGCAATCCGGGACTAGCGGGGCAATACAATGAGCAGTTCTTC. Full variable domain (rest looked up from reference TRBV9 and TRBJ2-1): DSGVTQTPKHLITATGQRVTLRCSPRSGDLSVYWYQQSLDQGLQFLIQYYNGEERAKGNILERFSAQQFPDLHSELNLSSLELGDSALYFCASNPGLAGQYNEQFFGPGTRLTVL.

J is TRBJ1-3 and V is TRBV6-1; possible D gene TRBD1, 5 bases. Per the germline V gene, CDR1 is MNHNS and CDR2 is SASEGT. This CDR3 is 14 amino acids long. V was clipped by 3 bases and J by 6 bases, with 12 bases between them. The CDR3 loop is CASSEPQGVNTIYF. As DNA, the CDR3 is TGTGCCAGCAGTGAGCCCCAGGGCGTAAACACCATATATTTT.

The table lists this clone with a count of one. The gene calls are TRBV5-4 and TRBJ1-1, with a weak D call TRBD1 (5 bases). Trimming stripped 4 bases from V and 4 bases from J, with 17 bases between. This CDR3 comprises 15 residues. In germline, CDR1 is SGHNT, CDR2 YYREEE (reference sequence). The DNA for the CDR3 is TGTGCCAGCAGCCCGCCTACGGGGGGTTTCACTGAAGCTTTCTTT. This encodes CASSPPTGGFTEAFF.

The V call is TRBV2, the J call TRBJ2-5; no definite D call. The V gene lost 8 bases and the J gene lost 5 bases, with 12 bases spanning the gap. CDR3 length equals 12 residues. Per germline, CDR1 SNHLY and CDR2 FYNNEI. CDR3 bases: TGTGCCAGCGGGTTTACAGTGGAGACCCAGTACTTC. Protein: CASGFTVETQYF.

This clone is a singleton in its sample. The rearrangement uses TRBV5-1 and TRBJ2-3; tentative D call: TRBD2 (5 bases). Trimming pared 1 base from V and 5 bases from J, leaving 14 bases between. The CDR3 has 15 amino acids. Germline assignment: CDR1 SGHRS and CDR2 YFSETQ. CDR3 region: CASSLQGSGGDTQYF. DNA for the CDR3: TGCGCCAGCAGCTTGCAAGGGAGCGGAGGAGATACGCAGTATTTT. The whole variable domain, remainder taken from reference TRBV5-1 and TRBJ2-3, is KAGVTQTPRYLIKTRGQQVTLSCSPISGHRSVSWYQQTPGQGLQFLFEYFSETQRNKGNFPGRFSGRQFSNSRSEMNVSTLELGDSALYLCASSLQGSGGDTQYFGPGTRLTVL.

The chain joins TRBV19 to TRBJ1-4; D gene uncertain. With 4 bases removed from V and 10 bases from J, the gap between germline ends came to 19 bases. CDR1 is LNHDA, CDR2 SQIVND, per germline (reference sequence). CDR3 length: 15 amino acids. This CDR3 reads CASSKITGEDPKLFF. CDR3 bases: TGTGCCAGTAGTAAGATAACCGGAGAGGATCCAAAACTGTTTTTT.

The chain joins TRBV28 to TRBJ2-1; 8 bases map to TRBD2. CDR1 is MDHEN and CDR2 is SYDVKM in the germline V gene. This CDR3 is 15 amino acids long. V shed 3 bases, J shed 2 bases, and the junction held 3 bases outside the gene matches. The CDR3 DNA sequence: TGTGCCAGCAGTTTTAAACTAGCGGCCTACAATGAGCAGTTCTTC. It yields the protein CASSFKLAAYNEQFF.

This clone was seen a single time. V is TRBV7-6 and J is TRBJ2-2, with a tentative D call TRBD1 (5 bases). The CDR3 sequence is 15 residues long. Trimming cost V 1 base and J 5 bases, with 11 bases left between them. Germline assignment: CDR1 SGHVS and CDR2 FNYEAQ. CDR3 sequence: CASSLGAQGTGELFF. The CDR3 DNA reads TGTGCCAGCAGCTTAGGGGCCCAGGGAACCGGGGAGCTGTTTTTT.

V and J are TRBV6-1 and TRBJ2-6; 9 bases match TRBD2. The germline V gene encodes CDR1 MNHNS and CDR2 SASEGT. Unmatched junction bases numbered 8, after V lost 1 base and J lost 4 bases. CDR3 length equals 18 residues. CDR3 sequence (DNA): TGTGCCAGCAGTGAAGGTTACGGGGGACTAGCCGGGGCCAACGTCCTGACTTTC. The encoded protein is CASSEGYGGLAGANVLTF.

J is TRBJ2-2 and V is TRBV28; D not resolved. V shed 6 bases and J shed 9 bases, with 20 bases lying between them. The CDR3 sequence is 15 residues long. Germline CDR1 is MDHEN and CDR2 is SYDVKM. The CDR3 protein is CASSSFYSRAWELFF. The CDR3 nucleotides are TGTGCCAGCAGCTCGTTCTACAGCCGAGCCTGGGAGCTGTTTTTT.

The V and J genes are TRBV6-5 and TRBJ1-5; a weak D match, TRBD1 (6 bases). CDR3 size: 14 residues. Deletions cut 6 bases from V and 3 bases from J, with 12 bases between. Germline CDR1 and CDR2: MNHEY and SVGAGI. In DNA, the CDR3 is TGTGCCAGCAGCCCGGACAGCTTCAATCAGCCCCAGCATTTT. This encodes CASSPDSFNQPQHF.

The chain carries TRBV7-9 and TRBJ1-1; D is ambiguous. The germline gives CDR1 SEHNR, CDR2 FQNEAQ (reference sequence). The CDR3 sequence is 13 residues long. Trimming pared 5 bases from V and 1 base from J, leaving 8 bases between. CDR3 nucleotides: TGTGCCAGCAGCCCGGTACGGAACACTGAAGCTTTCTTT. This translates into CASSPVRNTEAFF.

The rearrangement joins TRBV9 to TRBJ2-1, with 10 bases matching TRBD2. V shed 2 bases and J 8 bases; nucleotides not matched to a gene: 10. Germline assignment: CDR1 SGDLS and CDR2 YYNGEE. The CDR3 runs 16 residues. This chain's CDR3 is CASSVLGLATSDEQFF. CDR3 DNA: TGTGCCAGCAGCGTTTTGGGACTAGCGACGAGCGATGAGCAGTTCTTC.

There are a few counts of this clone. This chain uses TRBV2 with TRBJ1-3, with a possible D match to TRBD1 (6 bases). The CDR3 extends over 15 amino acids. CDR1 is SNHLY and CDR2 is FYNNEI in the germline V gene. V lost 3 bases to trimming and J lost 5 bases, with 14 bases between them. DNA for the CDR3: TGTGCCAGCAGTGAGGTCCTCGGGGGGCGAAACACCATATATTTT. Protein product: CASSEVLGGRNTIYF.